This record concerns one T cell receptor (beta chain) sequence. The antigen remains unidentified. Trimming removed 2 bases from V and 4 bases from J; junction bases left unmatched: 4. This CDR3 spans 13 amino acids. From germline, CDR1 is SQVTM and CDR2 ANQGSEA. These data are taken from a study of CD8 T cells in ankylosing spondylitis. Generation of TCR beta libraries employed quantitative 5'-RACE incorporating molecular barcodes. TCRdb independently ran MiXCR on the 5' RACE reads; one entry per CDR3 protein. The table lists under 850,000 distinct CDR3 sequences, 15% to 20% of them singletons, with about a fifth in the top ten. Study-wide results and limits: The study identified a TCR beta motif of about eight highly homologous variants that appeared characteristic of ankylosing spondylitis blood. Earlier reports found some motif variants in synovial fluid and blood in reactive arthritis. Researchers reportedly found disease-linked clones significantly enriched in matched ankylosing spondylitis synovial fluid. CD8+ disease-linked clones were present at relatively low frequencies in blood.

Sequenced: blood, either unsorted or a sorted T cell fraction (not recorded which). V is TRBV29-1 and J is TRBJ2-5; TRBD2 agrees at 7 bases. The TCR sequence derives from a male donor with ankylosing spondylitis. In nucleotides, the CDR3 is TGCAGCGTTGAATTGGCTAGCGGAGAGACCCAGTACTTC. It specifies CSVELASGETQYF.